The sequence of this T cell receptor (beta chain) was determined in a study of response to subunit inactivated influenza vaccine. Overall study findings and caveats: Each seasonal flu vaccination may recruit only limited new T cells, authors suggested.

On this clonotype itself: As yet, its antigen is unknown.

Germline V gives CDR1 SGHDN, CDR2 FVKESK. CDR3 length equals 14 residues. Trimming stripped 1 base from V and 0 bases from J, with 4 bases between. TCRdb reprocessed the RT-PCR reads with MiXCR, giving one entry per CDR3 protein. The repertoire holds 530,000 or so distinct CDR3 sequences, around 25% seen once, with 1.9% in the top ten. This specimen was CD4+ T cells sorted from PBMCs, taken more than 4 days after vaccination. The chain joins TRBV14 to TRBJ2-1; D is unclear. The sequence derives from a man over 45 who received an inactivated influenza vaccine. The CDR3 sequence: CASSQASSYNEQFF. CDR3 DNA: TGTGCCAGCAGCCAAGCTAGCTCCTACAATGAGCAGTTCTTC. The variable domain in full, completed from reference TRBV14 and TRBJ2-1, reads EAGVTQFPSHSVIEKGQTVTLRCDPISGHDNLYWYRRVMGKEIKFLLHFVKESKQDESGMPNNRFLAERTGGTYSTLKVQPAELEDSGVYFCASSQASSYNEQFFGPGTRLTVL.